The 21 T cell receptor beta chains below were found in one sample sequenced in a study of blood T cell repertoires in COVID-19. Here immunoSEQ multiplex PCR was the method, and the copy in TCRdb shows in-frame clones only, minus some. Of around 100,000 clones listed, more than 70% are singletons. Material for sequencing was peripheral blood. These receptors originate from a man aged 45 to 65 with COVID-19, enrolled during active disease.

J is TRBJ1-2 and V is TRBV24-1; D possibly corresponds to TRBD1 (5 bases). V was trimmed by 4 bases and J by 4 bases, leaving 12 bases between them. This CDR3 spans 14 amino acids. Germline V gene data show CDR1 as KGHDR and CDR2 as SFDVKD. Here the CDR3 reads CATSDSGTGYGYTF. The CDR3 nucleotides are TGTGCCACCAGTGACTCCGGGACTGGCTATGGCTACACCTTC.

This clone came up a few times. The CDR3 here is CASPRDREREQYF. CDR3 DNA sequence: TGCGCCAGTCCTCGGGACAGGGAAAGGGAGCAGTACTTC. The chain is built from TRBV4-1 and TRBJ2-7, with 9 bases fitting TRBD1. CDR1 and CDR2 (germline): MGHRA, YSYEKL. The CDR3 is 13 amino acids. V shed 9 bases and J 7 bases; nucleotides not matched to a gene: 10.

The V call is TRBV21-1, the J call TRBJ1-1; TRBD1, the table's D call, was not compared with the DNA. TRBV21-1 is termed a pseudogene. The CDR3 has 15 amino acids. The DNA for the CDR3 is TGTGCCAGCAGCAAATGCGGGACAGAAAACACTGAAGCTTTCTTT. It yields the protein CASSKCGTENTEAFF.

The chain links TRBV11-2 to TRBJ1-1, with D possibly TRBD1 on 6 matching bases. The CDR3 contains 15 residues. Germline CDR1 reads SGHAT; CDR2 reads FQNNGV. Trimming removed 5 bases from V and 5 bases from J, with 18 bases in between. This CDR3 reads CASSTEGGTGTEAFF. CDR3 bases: TGTGCCAGCAGCACCGAAGGGGGAACAGGAACTGAAGCTTTCTTT.

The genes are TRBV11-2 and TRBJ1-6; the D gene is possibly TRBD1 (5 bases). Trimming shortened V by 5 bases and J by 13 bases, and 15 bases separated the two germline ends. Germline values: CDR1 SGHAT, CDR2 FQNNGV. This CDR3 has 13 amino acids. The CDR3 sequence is CASSLSQETPLHF. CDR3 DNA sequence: TGTGCCAGCAGCCTCTCACAGGAGACGCCCCTCCACTTT. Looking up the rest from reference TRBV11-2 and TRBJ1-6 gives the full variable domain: EAGVAQSPRYKIIEKRQSVAFWCNPISGHATLYWYQQILGQGPKLLIQFQNNGVVDDSQLPKDRFSAERLKGVDSTLKIQPAKLEDSAVYLCASSLSQETPLHFGNGTRLTVT.

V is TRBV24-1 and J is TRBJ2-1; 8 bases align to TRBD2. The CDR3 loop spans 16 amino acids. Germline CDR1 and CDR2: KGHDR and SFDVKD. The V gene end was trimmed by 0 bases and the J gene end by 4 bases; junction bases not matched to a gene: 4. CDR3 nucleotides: TGTGCCACCAGTGATTTGGGTCGGGGGGGATACAATGAGCAGTTCTTC. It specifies CATSDLGRGGYNEQFF.

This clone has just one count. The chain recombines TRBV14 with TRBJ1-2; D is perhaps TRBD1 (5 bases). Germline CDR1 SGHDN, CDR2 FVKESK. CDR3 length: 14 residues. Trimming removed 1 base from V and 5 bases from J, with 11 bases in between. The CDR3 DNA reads TGTGCCAGCAGCCAAGGGGGCGCAGGGTATGGCTACACCTTC. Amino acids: CASSQGGAGYGYTF.

The CDR3 region has the DNA TGTGCCAGCAGTTCCTCAGGGGGCTTCGACGAGCAGTACTTC. Protein product: CASSSSGGFDEQYF. This chain links TRBV6-5 with TRBJ2-7, with 8 bases matching TRBD1. Looked up from germline, CDR1 is MNHEY and CDR2 is SVGAGI. The CDR3 runs to 14 residues. Germline trimming cut 4 bases from V and 5 bases from J; bases unmatched to any gene: 7.

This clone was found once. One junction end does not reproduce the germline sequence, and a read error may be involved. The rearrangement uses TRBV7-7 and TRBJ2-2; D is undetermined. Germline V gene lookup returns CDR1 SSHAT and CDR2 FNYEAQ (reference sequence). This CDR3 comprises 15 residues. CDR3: CASSLVPGNTGELFF. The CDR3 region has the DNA TGTGCTAGCAGCTTAGTCCCCGGGAACACCGGGGAGCTGTTTTTT.

The CDR3 DNA follows: TGTGCCAGTATTGACAGGGGCCAGCCCCAGCATTTT. Translated: CASIDRGQPQHF. The chain joins TRBV19 to TRBJ1-5; the match to TRBD1 covers 8 bases. This CDR3 comprises 12 residues. Germline V CDR1 and CDR2: LNHDA, SQIVND (reference sequence). Germline trimming cut 7 bases from V and 7 bases from J; bases unmatched to any gene: 3. Full variable domain (remainder filled in from reference TRBV19 and TRBJ1-5): DGGITQSPKYLFRKEGQNVTLSCEQNLNHDAMYWYRQDPGQGLRLIYYSQIVNDFQKGDIAEGYSVSREKKESFPLTVTSAQKNPTAFYLCASIDRGQPQHFGDGTRLSIL.

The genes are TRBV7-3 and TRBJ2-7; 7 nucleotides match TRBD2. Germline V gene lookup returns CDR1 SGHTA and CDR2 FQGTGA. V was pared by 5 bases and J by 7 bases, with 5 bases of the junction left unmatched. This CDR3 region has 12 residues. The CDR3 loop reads CASSQAGGEQYF. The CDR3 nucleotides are TGTGCCAGCAGCCAGGCCGGGGGGGAGCAGTACTTC.

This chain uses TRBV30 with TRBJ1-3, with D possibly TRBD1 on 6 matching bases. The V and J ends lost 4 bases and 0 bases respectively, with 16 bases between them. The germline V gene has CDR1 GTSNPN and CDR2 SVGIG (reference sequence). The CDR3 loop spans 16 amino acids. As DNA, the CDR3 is TGTGCCTGGACTCAAAGCGGGGGCAACTCTGGAAACACCATATATTTT. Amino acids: CAWTQSGGNSGNTIYF. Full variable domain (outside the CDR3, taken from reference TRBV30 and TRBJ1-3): SQTIHQWPATLVQPVGSPLSLECTVEGTSNPNLYWYRQAAGRGLQLLFYSVGIGQISSEVPQNLSASRPQDRQFILSSKKLLLSDSGFYLCAWTQSGGNSGNTIYFGEGSWLTVV.

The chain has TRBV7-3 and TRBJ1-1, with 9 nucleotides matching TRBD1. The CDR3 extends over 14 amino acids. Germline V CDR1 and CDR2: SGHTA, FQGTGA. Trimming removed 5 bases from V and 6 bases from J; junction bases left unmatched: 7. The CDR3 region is CASSVTGGGSEAFF. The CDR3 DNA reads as TGTGCCAGCAGCGTGACAGGGGGTGGTTCTGAAGCTTTCTTT. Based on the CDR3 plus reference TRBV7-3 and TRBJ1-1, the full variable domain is GAGVSQTPSNKVTEKGKYVELRCDPISGHTALYWYRQSLGQGPEFLIYFQGTGAADDSGLPNDRFFAVRPEGSVSTLKIQRTERGDSAVYLCASSVTGGGSEAFFGQGTRLTVV.

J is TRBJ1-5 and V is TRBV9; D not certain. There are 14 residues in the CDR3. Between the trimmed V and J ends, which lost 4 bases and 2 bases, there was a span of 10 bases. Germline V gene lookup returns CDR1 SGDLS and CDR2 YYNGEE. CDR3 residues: CASSSSVGNQPQHF. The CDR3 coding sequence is TGTGCCAGCAGCTCGTCTGTTGGCAATCAGCCCCAGCATTTT.

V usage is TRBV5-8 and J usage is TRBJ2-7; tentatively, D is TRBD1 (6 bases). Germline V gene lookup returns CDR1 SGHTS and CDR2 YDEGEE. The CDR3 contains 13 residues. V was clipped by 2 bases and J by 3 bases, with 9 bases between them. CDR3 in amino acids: CASSLTGFYEQYF. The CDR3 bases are TGTGCCAGCAGCTTAACAGGGTTCTACGAGCAGTACTTC. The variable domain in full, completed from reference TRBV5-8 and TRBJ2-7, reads EAGVTQSPTHLIKTRGQQATLRCSPISGHTSVYWYQQALGLGLQFLLWYDEGEERNRGNFPPRFSGRQFPNYSSELNVNALELEDSALYLCASSLTGFYEQYFGPGTRLTVT.

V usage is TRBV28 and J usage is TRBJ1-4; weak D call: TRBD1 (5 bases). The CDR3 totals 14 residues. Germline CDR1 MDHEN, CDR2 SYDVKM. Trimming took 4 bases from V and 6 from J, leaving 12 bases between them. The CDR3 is CASSSDTSYEKLFF. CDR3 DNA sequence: TGTGCCAGCAGTTCGGACACGTCATATGAAAAACTGTTTTTT.

The CDR3 region is CASSPGTGTHEQYF. CDR3 bases: TGTGCCAGTAGTCCCGGGACAGGGACCCACGAGCAGTACTTC. The chain recombines TRBV19 with TRBJ2-7, with 9 positions matching TRBD1. CDR3 length: 14 amino acids. V shed 5 bases and J 5 bases; nucleotides not matched to a gene: 7. Germline values: CDR1 LNHDA, CDR2 SQIVND (reference sequence).

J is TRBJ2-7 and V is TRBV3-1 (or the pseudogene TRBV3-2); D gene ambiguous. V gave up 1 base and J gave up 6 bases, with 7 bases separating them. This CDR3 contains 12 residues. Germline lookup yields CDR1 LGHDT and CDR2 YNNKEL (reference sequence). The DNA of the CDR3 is TGTGCCAGCAGCCAAGCTAGTAGCGAGCAGTACTTC. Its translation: CASSQASSEQYF.

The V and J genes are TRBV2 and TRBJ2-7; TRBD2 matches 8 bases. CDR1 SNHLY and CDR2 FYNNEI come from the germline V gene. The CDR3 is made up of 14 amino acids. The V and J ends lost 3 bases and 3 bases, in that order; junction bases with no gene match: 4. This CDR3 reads CASSESGGRYEQYF. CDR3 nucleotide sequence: TGTGCCAGCAGTGAGAGCGGGGGTCGCTACGAGCAGTACTTC.

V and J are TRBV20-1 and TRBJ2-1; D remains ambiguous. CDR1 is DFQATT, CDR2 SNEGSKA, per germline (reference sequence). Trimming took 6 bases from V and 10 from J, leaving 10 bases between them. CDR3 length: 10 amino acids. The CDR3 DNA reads TGCAGTGCGATCTTCGGGGAGCAGTTCTTC. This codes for CSAIFGEQFF.

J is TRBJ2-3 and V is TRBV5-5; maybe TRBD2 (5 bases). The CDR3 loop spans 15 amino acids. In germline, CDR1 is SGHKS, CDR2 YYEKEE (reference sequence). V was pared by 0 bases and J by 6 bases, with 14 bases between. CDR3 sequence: CASSLGVGVGDTQYF. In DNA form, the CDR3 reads TGTGCCAGCAGCTTGGGGGTGGGAGTAGGGGATACGCAGTATTTT.